Below, 8 T cell receptor beta chains from the same sample are listed, as sequenced in a study of blood T cell repertoires in COVID-19. Only in-frame clones appear in the TCRdb table, and some are missing; sequencing was by immunoSEQ multiplex PCR. This table holds 170,000 or so clones, 75% to 90% found once. The specimen was PBMCs or T cells enriched from blood (not recorded which). These receptors came from a man between 35 and 55 years old who had recovered from COVID-19.

The chain couples TRBV29-1 to TRBJ2-3; 12 bases align to TRBD2. The CDR3 totals 16 residues. The V gene's germline CDR1 is SQVTM and CDR2 ANQGSEA. The V segment lost 6 bases and the J segment 0 bases; nucleotides outside the gene matches: 7. The CDR3 nucleotides read TGCAGCGTCGCCTCCGGGACTAGCGGGAGCACAGATACGCAGTATTTT. Translated, it gives CSVASGTSGSTDTQYF.

The count of this clone is one. The chain recombines TRBV28 with TRBJ1-2; tentatively, D is TRBD1 (6 bases). Germline-derived CDR1 and CDR2 are MDHEN and SYDVKM. The CDR3 totals 15 residues. Trimming took 2 bases from V and 6 from J, leaving 16 bases between them. CDR3 sequence: CASSLIGAQGNGYTF. CDR3 nucleotides: TGTGCCAGCAGTTTAATTGGAGCACAGGGTAATGGCTACACCTTC.

This clone has just a few counts. This chain's CDR3 is CSVSTGGEGYF. The CDR3 nucleotides read TGCAGCGTTTCGACAGGGGGCGAAGGGTACTTC. The genes are TRBV29-1 and TRBJ2-7; 10 bases map to TRBD1. The J segment lost 12 bases and the V segment lost 5 bases, leaving 7 bases of the junction unmatched. This CDR3 comprises 11 residues. CDR1 and CDR2 from the germline V gene are SQVTM and ANQGSEA.

The chain employs TRBV7-9 and TRBJ1-1; D is unclear. V dropped 2 bases and J dropped 4 bases, with 11 bases sitting between them. This CDR3 comprises 14 residues. Germline V lookup: CDR1 SEHNR, CDR2 FQNEAQ (reference sequence). The CDR3 DNA sequence: TGTGCCAGCAGCTTACGGGGTGAAGGCACTGAAGCTTTCTTT. It encodes CASSLRGEGTEAFF.

The rearrangement joins TRBV7-6 to TRBJ2-5; maybe TRBD1 (5 bases). The CDR3 spans 15 residues. With 4 bases removed from V and 5 bases from J, the gap between germline ends came to 17 bases. The V gene's germline CDR1 is SGHVS and CDR2 FNYEAQ. The CDR3 nucleotides are TGTGCCAGCAGCTGGGGCCCAGCGTGGCAGGAGACCCAGTACTTC. This gives the protein CASSWGPAWQETQYF.

The J gene is TRBJ2-1, the V gene TRBV14, with a possible D match to TRBD1 (6 bases). V lost 5 bases and J 4 bases, leaving 15 bases between the germline ends. The CDR3 runs to 15 residues. Germline V CDR1 and CDR2: SGHDN, FVKESK. The CDR3 here is CASSEPWTAYNEQFF. CDR3 nucleotide sequence: TGTGCCAGCAGCGAACCTTGGACAGCTTACAATGAGCAGTTCTTC.

V gene TRBV10-1 combines with J gene TRBJ1-1, with D possibly matching TRBD1 (5 bases). The germline gives CDR1 WNHNN, CDR2 SYGVQD (reference sequence). V gave up 2 bases and J gave up 7 bases, with 8 bases separating them. The CDR3 runs 12 residues. The CDR3 DNA reads as TGCGCCAGCAGTGAGGGGCAGGGTGAAGCTTTCTTT. This translates into CASSEGQGEAFF.

This chain uses TRBV6-5 with TRBJ1-1, with 11 nucleotides matching TRBD1. The V gene end was trimmed by 6 bases and the J gene end by 6 bases; junction bases not matched to a gene: 9. Germline V gene sequence: CDR1 MNHEY, CDR2 SVGAGI. The CDR3 extends over 15 amino acids. The CDR3 loop is CASSRVGQGVSEAFF. CDR3 DNA: TGTGCCAGCAGCCGGGTGGGACAGGGGGTCTCTGAAGCTTTCTTT.